A single sample gave rise to the 16 T cell receptor beta chains below, sequenced in a study of blood T cell repertoires in COVID-19. Data came from immunoSEQ multiplex PCR; TCRdb stores just in-frame clones and leaves some out. Of 110,000 to 150,000 clones listed, around 80% are singletons. Material: PBMCs or T cells enriched from blood (not recorded which). The receptors shown here come from a woman aged 18 to 35 who had been exposed to COVID-19.

This clone was observed a single time. The J gene is TRBJ1-1, the V gene TRBV6-1; a possible D gene is TRBD1 (5 bases). CDR1 is MNHNS, CDR2 SASEGT, per germline. CDR3 length: 12 amino acids. Trimming cost V 2 bases and J 7 bases, with 8 bases left between them. This CDR3 reads CASSELQVEAFF. The CDR3 nucleotides read TGTGCCAGCAGTGAATTACAGGTTGAAGCTTTCTTT.

This clone was recorded once. The gene calls are TRBV7-9 and TRBJ1-2; the D gene is possibly TRBD1 (5 bases). Trimming took off 3 bases at V and 6 bases at J, with 14 bases between the two ends. The V gene's germline CDR1 is SEHNR and CDR2 FQNEAQ (reference sequence). The CDR3 contains 14 residues. This CDR3 reads CASSFGDGGDGYTF. In DNA form, the CDR3 reads TGTGCCAGCAGCTTTGGCGATGGGGGGGATGGCTACACCTTC.

There are a few counts of this clone. The gene calls are TRBV29-1 and TRBJ2-2; 12 nucleotides align to TRBD2. The CDR3 covers 15 residues. Per germline, CDR1 SQVTM and CDR2 ANQGSEA. The V and J ends lost 3 bases and 5 bases, in that order; junction bases with no gene match: 4. CDR3 residues: CSVDSTSGRTGELFF. In DNA form, the CDR3 reads TGCAGCGTTGACTCGACTAGCGGGAGAACCGGGGAGCTGTTTTTT.

The V and J genes are TRBV5-5 and TRBJ2-7; perhaps TRBD2 as D (6 bases). This CDR3 has 15 residues. The V gene lost 5 bases and the J gene lost 7 bases, with 22 bases spanning the gap. Germline lookup yields CDR1 SGHKS and CDR2 YYEKEE (reference sequence). The CDR3 region is CASSLLLGEVREQYF. CDR3 bases: TGTGCCAGCAGTCTACTTCTGGGGGAGGTCAGGGAGCAGTACTTC.

The chain links TRBV7-2 to TRBJ1-6; TRBD1 might be the D (5 bases). CDR3 length equals 14 residues. V was trimmed by 3 bases and J by 10 bases, leaving 13 bases between them. The germline V gene encodes CDR1 SGHTA and CDR2 FQGNSA. The CDR3 bases are TGTGCCAGCAGCTTTGGGCCCCAGGGATCACCCCTCCACTTT. The encoded protein is CASSFGPQGSPLHF. Full variable domain (outside the CDR3, taken from reference TRBV7-2 and TRBJ1-6): GAGVSQSPSNKVTEKGKDVELRCDPISGHTALYWYRQSLGQGLEFLIYFQGNSAPDKSGLPSDRFSAERTGGSVSTLTIQRTQQEDSAVYLCASSFGPQGSPLHFGNGTRLTVT.

V usage is TRBV28 and J usage is TRBJ2-3, with 8 bases lining up with TRBD2. Germline V gives CDR1 MDHEN, CDR2 SYDVKM. J lost 8 bases, V lost 6 bases, and 10 bases had no gene match. The CDR3 totals 14 residues. This chain's CDR3 is CASSFPAGEGTQYF. The CDR3 DNA is TGTGCCAGCAGCTTCCCAGCGGGAGAGGGTACGCAGTATTTT. Combining the CDR3 with reference TRBV28 and TRBJ2-3 gives the whole variable domain DVKVTQSSRYLVKRTGEKVFLECVQDMDHENMFWYRQDPGLGLRLIYFSYDVKMKEKGDIPEGYSVSREKKERFSLILESASTNQTSMYLCASSFPAGEGTQYFGPGTRLTVL.

Of note for this clone: The sample holds other DNA sequences that translate to the same CDR3. The CDR3 region has the DNA TGTGCCTGGAGTGGACAGGGTAATTCACCCCTCCACTTT. Its translation: CAWSGQGNSPLHF. The rearrangement joins TRBV30 to TRBJ1-6, with 7 bases fitting TRBD1. Germline V gene data show CDR1 as GTSNPN and CDR2 as SVGIG (reference sequence). The trim removed 1 base at V and 6 bases at J, leaving 0 bases unmatched. The CDR3 has 13 amino acids.

The rearrangement links TRBV7-8 to TRBJ2-7, with 7 positions matching TRBD2. This CDR3 spans 15 amino acids. Germline-derived CDR1 and CDR2 are SGHVS and FQNEAQ. V was pared by 5 bases and J by 2 bases, with 9 bases of the junction left unmatched. CDR3 loop: CASSVRLAGAYEQYF. Here the CDR3 DNA reads TGTGCCAGCAGCGTACGACTAGCTGGGGCCTACGAGCAGTACTTC.

This sequence joins TRBV19 and TRBJ2-7; TRBD2 agrees at 7 bases. CDR1 and CDR2 from the germline V gene are LNHDA and SQIVND (reference sequence). V dropped 3 bases and J dropped 2; count of bases not matched to a gene: 7. The CDR3 is 15 residues long. For the CDR3, the DNA is TGTGCCAGTAGTATTGGGGCTAGCGGAACCTACGAGCAGTACTTC. This sequence encodes CASSIGASGTYEQYF.

The V and J genes are TRBV7-7 and TRBJ2-2; 9 bases map to TRBD1. The CDR3 has 16 amino acids. Germline CDR1 reads SSHAT; CDR2 reads FNYEAQ (reference sequence). J lost 6 bases, V lost 5 bases, and 10 bases had no gene match. The CDR3 spells CASSPRTGALPGELFF. The CDR3 nucleotides read TGTGCCAGCAGCCCCCGGACAGGGGCCTTGCCCGGGGAGCTGTTTTTT. Filled out from reference TRBV7-7 and TRBJ2-2, the complete variable domain reads GAGVSQSPRYKVTKRGQDVTLRCDPISSHATLYWYQQALGQGPEFLTYFNYEAQPDKSGLPSDRFSAERPEGSISTLTIQRTEQRDSAMYRCASSPRTGALPGELFFGEGSRLTVL.

This chain's CDR3 is CASSPLATKPYEQYF. CDR3 nucleotides: TGTGCCAGCTCACCACTGGCCACAAAACCCTACGAGCAGTACTTC. The chain is built from TRBV18 and TRBJ2-7, with unresolved D. The ends were cut back, 1 base at V and 2 bases at J, with 12 bases in the middle. The CDR3 is 15 amino acids. CDR1 KGHSH and CDR2 LQKENI come from the germline V gene.

The rearrangement links TRBV5-4 to TRBJ2-7; D is unresolved. V was pared by 0 bases and J by 7 bases, with 14 bases between. The CDR3 covers 14 residues. The germline V gene has CDR1 SGHNT and CDR2 YYREEE (reference sequence). Here the CDR3 reads CASSLAGATREQYF. The CDR3 DNA reads as TGTGCCAGCAGCTTGGCCGGAGCTACCCGGGAGCAGTACTTC.

CDR3 sequence: CAISGTLSSYEQYF. DNA for the CDR3: TGTGCCATCAGCGGGACTCTCAGCTCCTACGAGCAGTACTTC. The chain employs TRBV10-3 and TRBJ2-7; D is possibly TRBD2 (6 bases). Germline V lookup: CDR1 ENHRY, CDR2 SYGVKD. The CDR3 extends over 14 amino acids. V was clipped by 6 bases and J by 0 bases, with 12 bases between them.

The chain is built from TRBV28 and TRBJ2-5; D is unclear. Germline V gene lookup returns CDR1 MDHEN and CDR2 SYDVKM. The CDR3 is 13 residues long. Trimming removed 5 bases from V and 3 bases from J, with 10 bases in between. DNA for the CDR3: TGTGCCAGCAGTCCCCCTAGTAAAGAGACCCAGTACTTC. Translation: CASSPPSKETQYF.

The chain employs TRBV10-3 and TRBJ1-2; 9 nucleotides match TRBD1. There are 17 residues in the CDR3. V lost 10 bases and J lost 7; bases outside the gene matches: 22. CDR1 and CDR2 from the germline V gene are ENHRY and SYGVKD. CDR3 sequence: CATFTRRTYRGLSGYTF. The CDR3 nucleotides are TGTGCCACGTTTACTCGGCGGACCTACAGGGGGCTTAGTGGCTACACCTTC.

The J gene is TRBJ1-3, the V gene TRBV30; no clear D gene. CDR1 and CDR2 from the germline V gene are GTSNPN and SVGIG (reference sequence). This CDR3 contains 14 residues. The ends were cut back, 0 bases at V and 8 bases at J, with 14 bases in the middle. The CDR3: CAWSVSPRSYTIYF. Written as DNA, the CDR3 is TGTGCCTGGAGTGTTTCCCCCCGGTCATACACCATATATTTT.